What follows is one TCR beta chain and its context. Its cognate antigen is unknown. The sample belongs to a study of cytomegalovirus exposure and HLA in healthy donors. Study findings and constraints: Earlier findings revealed that most TCR beta V segments proved productive either about 90% or about 30% of the time. Later work found most CMV-associated TCR beta chains apparently HLA-restricted. Among TCR beta chains, those listed as cytomegalovirus-associated numbered approximately 150. Rates of TCR association differed by HLA locus in a later analysis, with DRB1 highest and HLA-C lowest.

The PCR was carried out with 60 Vbeta primers and 13 Jbeta primers. Clones were read by immunoSEQ multiplex PCR, and TCRdb kept only the in-frame ones, dropping some. The sample includes tens of thousands of clones, 75% seen only once; the top ten take around 21%. The specimen sequenced was PBMCs. This receptor was identified in a middle-aged woman in good health and CMV-seropositive.

The CDR3 DNA follows: TGCGCCAGCAGCTTGCGGCAGGGGTCCTCCTACGAGCAGTACTTC. As protein: CASSLRQGSSYEQYF. The chain uses TRBV5-1 and TRBJ2-7, with a possible D match to TRBD1 (6 bases). The CDR3 is 15 amino acids. Germline values: CDR1 SGHRS, CDR2 YFSETQ. The V gene lost 1 base and the J gene lost 0 bases, with 11 bases spanning the gap.